This record covers a single TCR beta chain. This receptor's antigen is unknown. No much larger clonotype is one base removed from it; base qualities were not supplied. The data stem from a study of OX40 agonist ivuxolimab in advanced cancers. As for the study more broadly: Ivuxolimab, which targeted the costimulatory receptor OX40 (CD134), was an agonistic, fully human IgG2 monoclonal antibody. Intravenous ivuxolimab was administered to patients every 2 weeks at six dose levels: 0.01, 0.1, 0.3, 1.5, 3 and 10 mg/kg. Of the approximately 53 patients in dose escalation, around 19 had hepatocellular carcinoma, some 15 had melanoma, 9 had renal cell carcinoma and 9 had head and neck cancer. In the dose-escalation cohort, 82.7% of patients were male, and the mean age was approximately 60 years with a range of roughly 20 to 79. Patients were allowed to have had prior anti-PD-1, anti-PD-L1 or anti-CTLA-4 therapy, and roughly 40% of the dose-escalation patients had been treated with checkpoint inhibitors. Partial responses were achieved by three dose-escalation patients, of whom one had hepatocellular carcinoma and two had cutaneous melanoma. The purpose of peripheral TCRbeta sequencing was to test whether ivuxolimab changed TCR sequence diversity and led to clonal T-cell expansion. The paper covers the monotherapy dose-escalation part of the phase I ivuxolimab trial, which included N ≈ 57 patients.

What the research found in general, with its limitations: The antigen specificity of the clonally expanded peripheral T cells was not determined. After ivuxolimab, expanded clones were on average more numerous among CD8+ T cells than among CD4+ T cells. In partial responders in the 0.1-3.0 mg/kg groups, normalized peripheral clonal expansion was found to be among the lowest, especially among CD8+ T cells. Low levels of normalized T-cell clonal expansion were also seen in some nonresponding patients. At doses of 0.1 to 3.0 mg/kg, clonal expansion of both CD4+ and CD8+ T cells in blood was seen between baseline and week 6.

Per the germline V gene, LGHNA is the CDR1 and YNFKEQ is the CDR2. The CDR3 covers 13 residues, taking in both the cysteine and the phenylalanine. Left in the record is the CDR3 DNA by itself, 39 bases read in frame from the first base. V is reduced by 0 bases and J by 13 bases, leaving a spacing of 12 bases between them. To sequence the TCRbeta CDR3 region, genomic DNA was isolated from the sorted cells. The immunoSEQ Assay was used for sequencing of TCRbeta CDR3 regions. In TCRdb, the immuneACCESS table is reduced to in-frame sequences with V and J assigned. These tables do not hold every clone; where another copy was compared, an unresolved V gene accounts for under half, and the others remain unexplained. The sample profile shows some 96,000 clones; approximately 89% of them were found once. The ten largest clones take up approximately 0.55% of the sample. Patients with autoimmune disease history or receiving systemic immunosuppression were excluded from the trial. Peripheral blood for TCR sequencing was collected from all dose cohorts at baseline, on cycle 4 day 1, and on cycle 7 day 1. The samples were taken from a phase I, first-in-human, multicenter, open-label dose-escalation trial of ivuxolimab. The trial enrolled adults with locally advanced or metastatic head and neck squamous cell, hepatocellular, melanoma or renal cell carcinoma. Before TCR sequencing, CD4+ T cells and CD8+ T cells were sorted from peripheral blood as separate populations.

This receptor was taken from an adult with an advanced solid tumor such as melanoma, head and neck, liver or kidney cancer. This specimen consisted of CD4+ or CD8+ T cells sorted from blood, obtained in a trial of the OX40 agonist ivuxolimab. The chain joins TRBV4-2 to TRBJ1-4, with the D segment identity uncertain. The CDR3 is CASSQDLRVGLFF. The sequenced DNA: TGTGCCAGCAGCCAAGATCTTAGGGTCGGACTGTTTTTT.